The rows below give T cell receptor beta chains drawn from one sample of a study of metastatic and nonmetastatic thyroid tumors. MiXCR re-clonotyped the PCR reads for TCRdb. The sample has some 17,000 clones, more than 25% seen once; the top ten hold less than 15%. The sequencing input was tumor tissue. The receptors stem from a female donor with papillary thyroid cancer or a benign thyroid nodule (not recorded which). Some clones in this sample may be carry-over from other donors' samples. Both conserved end residues are part of each CDR3. The D gene is left open where the match is weak. The size field is filled for only some rows; it gives once, few, many or a size class.

D gene | clone size | J gene | V gene | CDR3 protein | CDR3 DNA
- | few | TRBJ1-1 | TRBV6-1 | CASSLGATEAFF | TGTGCCAGTTCGCTCGGGGCCACTGAAGCTTTCTTT
- | once | TRBJ2-7 | TRBV7-9 | CASSPQKGGPYEQYF | TGTGCCAGCAGCCCACAGAAGGGGGGACCCTACGAGCAGTACTTC
- | few | TRBJ1-1 | TRBV12-3/TRBV12-4 | CASRSEGWMLNTEAFF | TGTGCCAGCAGGAGTGAAGGGTGGATGCTGAACACTGAAGCTTTCTTT
TRBD2 | many | TRBJ2-1 | TRBV4-3 | CASSQRRAGGLNEQFF | TGCGCCAGCAGCCAACGCCGAGCGGGAGGGCTCAATGAGCAGTTCTTC
- | - | TRBJ1-1 | TRBV20-1 | CSARSGVTEAFF | TGCAGTGCTAGGTCAGGTGTGACTGAAGCTTTCTTT
TRBD1 | - | TRBJ2-7 | TRBV7-3 | CASSLTGGQGYEQYF | TGTGCCAGCAGCTTAACGGGTGGACAGGGCTACGAGCAGTACTTC
- | many | TRBJ2-5 | TRBV5-1 | CASSRIPTGQETQYF | TGCGCCAGCAGCCGAATTCCGACAGGACAAGAGACCCAGTACTTC
TRBD2 | few | TRBJ2-1 | TRBV19 | CAPAGRRGYNEQFF | TGTGCCCCCGCGGGAAGGCGGGGGTACAATGAGCAGTTCTTC
- | medium-sized | TRBJ2-6 | TRBV5-1 | CASSLVGTQAGANVLTF | TGCGCCAGCAGCTTGGTTGGGACGCAGGCTGGGGCCAACGTCCTGACTTTC
- | many | TRBJ2-5 | TRBV4-3 | CASSHNGDPQETQYF | TGCGCCAGCAGCCACAACGGGGACCCCCAAGAGACCCAGTACTTC